A selection of T cell receptor beta chains follows, all from one sample in a study of blood T cell repertoires in COVID-19. TCRdb's table, derived via immunoSEQ multiplex PCR, lists solely in-frame clones and lacks some. The repertoire has roughly 200,000 clones, roughly 73% of them found once; the top ten carry around 2.8%. Sequencing input: peripheral blood. These receptors were obtained from a woman aged 80 or over with active or convalescent COVID-19. The CDR3 runs from the conserved cysteine through the conserved F or W. The order of the fields is V gene, D gene, J gene, clone size, CDR3 length, CDR3 protein, CDR3 DNA. The D gene is left open where the match is weak. Expanded clones are given a class, and other clones once, few, many or no size at all.

>TRBV2|NA|TRBJ2-1|NA|11
CATGLEGEQFF
TGTGCCACAGGGTTGGAGGGTGAGCAGTTCTTC
>TRBV12-3/TRBV12-4|NA|TRBJ1-2|NA|13
CASSFSRVYGYTF
TGTGCCAGCAGTTTCTCTAGAGTCTATGGCTACACCTTC
>TRBV13|TRBD1|TRBJ1-4|once|14
CASSSRGAGEKLFF
TGTGCCAGCAGCTCCAGGGGGGCAGGTGAAAAACTGTTTTTT
>TRBV6-6|TRBD1|TRBJ2-5|NA|16
CASSQLPGQGAETQYF
TGTGCCAGCAGTCAGTTGCCGGGACAGGGGGCCGAGACCCAGTACTTC
>TRBV4-3|NA|TRBJ1-1|NA|16
CASSSHLPGYGTEAFF
TGCGCCAGCAGCTCCCACCTTCCAGGGTATGGAACTGAAGCTTTCTTT
>TRBV7-9|TRBD1|TRBJ2-6|NA|15
CASSFQGAGANVLTF
TGTGCCAGCAGCTTCCAGGGGGCAGGGGCCAACGTCCTGACTTTC
>TRBV2|NA|TRBJ1-5|NA|14
CASSVQHSNQPQHF
TGTGCCAGCAGTGTTCAACATAGCAATCAGCCCCAGCATTTT
>TRBV30|NA|TRBJ1-2|NA|13
CASNQGINYGYTF
TGTGCCTCCAATCAGGGTATTAACTATGGCTACACCTTC
>TRBV5-4|NA|TRBJ2-2|NA|15
CASSSEVANTGELFF
TGTGCCAGCAGCTCGGAGGTCGCGAACACCGGGGAGCTGTTTTTT
>TRBV24-1|NA|TRBJ2-5|NA|14
CATSDPDSQETQYF
TGTGCCACCAGTGATCCAGACAGCCAAGAGACCCAGTACTTC
>TRBV3-1/TRBV3-2|NA|TRBJ1-3|NA|11
CASSPLRVIYF
TGTGCCAGCAGCCCCTTACGGGTCATATATTTT
>TRBV7-2|NA|TRBJ1-1|few|12
CASSLTSTEAFF
TGTGCCAGCAGCTTAACTAGTACTGAAGCTTTCTTT
>TRBV5-1|TRBD1|TRBJ1-2|NA|16
CASSAGGAGQSYGYTF
TGCGCCAGCAGCGCGGGGGGTGCGGGACAGAGCTATGGCTACACCTTC
>TRBV4-2|NA|TRBJ1-1|NA|12
CASSLLNTEAFF
TGTGCCAGCAGCCTCTTGAACACTGAAGCTTTCTTT
>TRBV5-4|NA|TRBJ2-5|NA|16
CASSSAYWGPQETQYF
TGTGCCAGCAGCTCTGCTTATTGGGGGCCCCAAGAGACCCAGTACTTC
>TRBV18|TRBD2|TRBJ2-5|NA|15
CASSPGLAGAETQYF
TGTGCCAGCTCACCCGGACTAGCGGGGGCAGAGACCCAGTACTTC
>TRBV6-2/TRBV6-3|TRBD1|TRBJ2-7|NA|13
CASSWTGFYEQYF
TGTGCCAGCAGCTGGACAGGGTTCTACGAGCAGTACTTC
>TRBV11-2|TRBD2|TRBJ2-7|NA|14
CASSLVSGATEQYF
TGTGCCAGCAGCTTAGTAAGCGGGGCTACCGAGCAGTACTTC
>TRBV5-5|TRBD1|TRBJ1-4|NA|15
CASSSWTGSNEKLFF
TGTGCCAGCAGCTCCTGGACAGGGAGTAATGAAAAACTGTTTTTT
>TRBV27|NA|TRBJ1-5|NA|14
CASSSGRGNQPQHF
TGTGCCAGCAGTTCCGGCAGGGGCAATCAGCCCCAGCATTTT
>TRBV7-9|NA|TRBJ1-2|once|13
CASSFNSNYGYTF
TGTGCCAGCAGCTTTAACAGCAACTATGGCTACACCTTC
>TRBV11-3|NA|TRBJ2-1|NA|13
CASSFKNSNEQFF
TGTGCCAGCAGCTTTAAAAACTCCAATGAGCAGTTCTTC
>TRBV25-1|NA|TRBJ1-1|NA|14
CASSIQTGNTEAFF
TGTGCCAGCAGTATACAGACCGGGAACACTGAAGCTTTCTTT
>TRBV19|NA|TRBJ1-5|once|15
CASNEAGVGNQPQHF
TGTGCCAGTAACGAAGCAGGGGTCGGCAATCAGCCCCAGCATTTT
>TRBV5-1|NA|TRBJ1-1|NA|13
CASSFNSPIEAFF
TGCGCCAGCAGCTTTAATAGTCCGATAGAAGCTTTCTTT
>TRBV28|NA|TRBJ1-2|few|14
CASSPHRVNYGYTF
TGTGCCAGCTCCCCGCACAGGGTCAACTATGGCTACACCTTC
>TRBV7-8|TRBD2|TRBJ2-3|once|16
CASSRGTSGLADTQYF
TGTGCCAGCAGCCGCGGGACTAGCGGCCTAGCAGATACGCAGTATTTT
>TRBV27|TRBD1|TRBJ1-1|NA|13
CASWGQTNTEAFF
TGTGCCAGCTGGGGACAGACGAACACTGAAGCTTTCTTT
>TRBV11-2|NA|TRBJ2-5|NA|15
CASSSQGGGVGAQYF
TGTGCCAGCAGCTCGCAAGGTGGTGGAGTCGGGGCCCAGTACTTC
>TRBV5-5|NA|TRBJ1-5|NA|13
CASRRTENQPQHF
TGTGCCAGCAGGCGGACAGAGAATCAGCCCCAGCATTTT
>TRBV6-5|NA|TRBJ2-7|NA|12
CASSYSSREQYF
TGTGCCAGCAGTTACTCGAGCCGCGAGCAGTACTTC
>TRBV6-5|NA|TRBJ1-2|few|13
CASSSVGGEGYTF
TGTGCCAGCTCTTCAGTCGGGGGAGAGGGCTACACCTTC
>TRBV5-1|NA|TRBJ2-5|NA|13
CASSTQGSETQYF
TGCGCCAGCAGCACGCAGGGGTCGGAGACCCAGTACTTC
>TRBV27|NA|TRBJ2-5|NA|14
CASSFRGGEETQYF
TGTGCCAGCAGTTTTAGAGGGGGGGAAGAGACCCAGTACTTC
>TRBV11-2|TRBD1|TRBJ2-7|NA|16
CASTSGTGVSPYEQYF
TGTGCCAGCACCTCCGGGACAGGGGTTAGTCCCTACGAGCAGTACTTC
>TRBV27|NA|TRBJ1-5|NA|14
CASRLTASNQPQHF
TGTGCCAGCAGGCTAACAGCTAGCAATCAGCCCCAGCATTTT
>TRBV2|NA|TRBJ1-2|many|13
CASSGRGEYGYTF
TGTGCCAGCAGCGGCCGGGGGGAATATGGCTACACCTTC
>TRBV18|NA|TRBJ2-5|NA|12
CASSPPQRFLYF
TGTGCCAGCTCACCACCACAAAGATTTCTGTACTTC
>TRBV9|NA|TRBJ1-2|NA|14
CASSVVDSPPGYTF
TGTGCCAGCAGCGTCGTGGACAGCCCCCCCGGCTACACCTTC
>TRBV5-4|TRBD2|TRBJ2-7|NA|14
CASSLVGGGREQYF
TGTGCCAGCAGCTTGGTAGGCGGGGGACGAGAGCAGTACTTC
>TRBV6-5|TRBD1|TRBJ2-2|NA|15
CASSRQGAATGELFF
TGTGCCAGCAGTCGACAGGGGGCGGCCACCGGGGAGCTGTTTTTT
>TRBV4-1|TRBD1|TRBJ1-1|NA|14
CASSLDRGRTEAFF
TGCGCCAGCAGCCTCGACAGGGGTAGGACTGAAGCTTTCTTT
>TRBV19|NA|TRBJ1-2|NA|12
CASSASDYGYTF
TGTGCCAGTAGCGCCAGCGACTATGGCTACACCTTC
>TRBV29-1|NA|TRBJ1-1|few|13
CSVLPSMNTEAFF
TGCAGCGTCCTCCCGTCTATGAACACTGAAGCTTTCTTT
>TRBV11-3|NA|TRBJ2-2|NA|15
CASSLGQGMAGELFF
TGTGCCAGCAGCTTAGGGCAGGGGATGGCCGGGGAGCTGTTTTTT
>TRBV2|NA|TRBJ2-3|NA|15
CASRERAGATDTQYF
TGTGCCAGCAGGGAGCGGGCCGGGGCCACAGATACGCAGTATTTT
>TRBV19|TRBD1|TRBJ2-1|NA|14
CASSPGQGTNEQFF
TGTGCCAGTAGCCCGGGACAGGGTACCAATGAGCAGTTCTTC
>TRBV28|NA|TRBJ2-7|NA|13
CASGPGQSYEQYF
TGTGCCAGCGGGCCCGGACAGTCCTACGAGCAGTACTTC
>TRBV10-3|NA|TRBJ1-3|NA|12
CATLSSGHTIYF
TGTGCCACCCTAAGTTCTGGGCACACCATATATTTT